What follows are 6 T cell receptor beta chains derived from one specimen sequenced in a study of blood T cell repertoires in COVID-19. Some clones are missing from TCRdb's copy, which holds only in-frame ones; the method was immunoSEQ multiplex PCR. Altogether over 300,000 clones are present, around 87% being singletons, with the ten largest covering approximately 6.2%. The sequenced material came from peripheral blood. These receptors were taken from a man in his late teens or twenties with active or convalescent COVID-19.

The chain recombines TRBV2 with TRBJ1-2, with 11 bases fitting TRBD1. This CDR3 comprises 16 residues. From germline, CDR1 is SNHLY and CDR2 FYNNEI. Trimming at V came to 8 bases and at J to 2 bases, leaving 10 bases not matched to a gene. In DNA, the CDR3 is TGTGCCAGCCCCCGGGACAGGGGGTTTGGGAACTATGGCTACACCTTC. Protein product: CASPRDRGFGNYGYTF.

This clone was seen a handful of times. V is TRBV20-1 and J is TRBJ2-1, with D perhaps matching TRBD2 (5 bases). V dropped 6 bases and J dropped 4 bases, with 19 bases sitting between them. The CDR3 runs 15 residues. Germline V gene sequence: CDR1 DFQATT, CDR2 SNEGSKA (reference sequence). CDR3 region: CSASRRAPGYNEQFF. In DNA, the CDR3 is TGCAGTGCCAGTCGGCGGGCCCCCGGATACAATGAGCAGTTCTTC.

The V and J genes are TRBV27 and TRBJ2-7; 9 bases agree with TRBD1. Germline CDR1 MNHEY, CDR2 SMNVEV (reference sequence). The V and J ends lost 0 bases and 1 base, in that order; junction bases with no gene match: 4. This CDR3 comprises 16 residues. CDR3 residues: CASSLSAGQGSYEQYF. Here the CDR3 DNA reads TGTGCCAGCAGTTTATCCGCCGGACAGGGGTCCTACGAGCAGTACTTC.

This clone appeared a single time. This chain uses TRBV11-3 with TRBJ2-5; TRBD1 agrees at 9 bases. The CDR3 sequence is 16 residues long. V was pared by 1 base and J by 5 bases, with 8 bases of the junction left unmatched. Looked up from germline, CDR1 is SGHNT and CDR2 is YENEEA. The CDR3 DNA reads as TGTGCCAGCAGCTTAGGAGCGACAGGGGGAGGGGAGACCCAGTACTTC. Translating it yields CASSLGATGGGETQYF.

The chain couples TRBV3-1 (or the pseudogene TRBV3-2) to TRBJ2-2, with D perhaps TRBD2 (6 bases). The CDR3 runs to 15 residues. V was shortened by 2 bases and J by 6 bases, with 13 bases between the two germline ends. Germline lookup yields CDR1 LGHDT and CDR2 YNNKEL (reference sequence). CDR3 loop: CASSQLRGAAGELFF. Here the CDR3 DNA reads TGTGCCAGCAGCCAATTGCGGGGTGCGGCCGGGGAGCTGTTTTTT.

The rearrangement uses TRBV5-1 and TRBJ1-2; no clear D gene. Germline loops: CDR1 SGHRS, CDR2 YFSETQ. The V and J ends lost 1 base and 8 bases respectively, with 15 bases between them. The CDR3 totals 14 residues. The DNA for the CDR3 is TGCGCCAGCAGCTTGTATCAGGACCCGGGGGGCTACACCTTC. It translates to CASSLYQDPGGYTF.